The 5 T cell receptor beta chains in this list originate from one sample, sequenced in a study of T cells in Graves' hyperthyroidism and ophthalmopathy. TCR beta CDR3 regions were amplified from RNA. HTBI primers were the set used in a first-round RT-PCR of the TCR CDR3. TCRdb re-analysed the multiplex PCR reads in MiXCR, keeping a single row per CDR3 protein. The sample shows about 570,000 distinct CDR3 sequences, 46% of them seen only once. Source material: peripheral blood or thyroid tissue (not recorded which). Receptor source: an adult woman with Graves' disease, either hyperthyroidism or ophthalmopathy (not recorded which).

This clonotype was detected a few times. The V call is TRBV7-9, the J call TRBJ1-6; D remains unclear. The germline V gene has CDR1 SEHNR and CDR2 FQNEAQ (reference sequence). The CDR3 length is 13 residues. V gave up 5 bases and J gave up 13 bases, with 15 bases separating them. CDR3 loop: CASSTTVESPLHF. The CDR3, as DNA: TGTGCCAGCAGCACCACCGTTGAGTCCCCCCTCCACTTT.

Ten or more counts support this clonotype. This sequence joins TRBV20-1 and TRBJ1-1; D is ambiguous. Trimming took off 5 bases at V and 0 bases at J, with 19 bases between the two ends. Germline V CDR1 and CDR2: DFQATT, SNEGSKA (reference sequence). There are 16 residues in the CDR3. The chain's CDR3 is CSALHPGRLLNTEAFF. The CDR3, as DNA: TGCAGTGCTCTCCACCCTGGGCGCCTATTGAACACTGAAGCTTTCTTT.

As for this clonotype: Without the conserved terminal phenylalanine or tryptophan, this CDR3 likely stems from a read error. This CDR3 is CATLVTGTPSSSGANVLTL. The CDR3 DNA sequence: TGTGCCACCTTGGTCACCGGGACCCCCTCATCTTCTGGGGCCAACGTCCTGACTCTC. The chain couples TRBV28 to TRBJ2-6; D may be TRBD1 or TRBD2 (5 bases each). V lost 10 bases, J lost 1 base, and 26 bases lay in between. The CDR3 runs to 19 residues. Per the germline V gene, CDR1 is MDHEN and CDR2 is SYDVKM.

This clonotype turned up a few times. The V call is TRBV4-1, the J call TRBJ1-4; D is unresolved. Trimming took off 8 bases at V and 7 bases at J, with 11 bases between the two ends. CDR3 size: 12 residues. The germline V gene has CDR1 MGHRA and CDR2 YSYEKL. This chain's CDR3 is CASGRMGEKLFF. As DNA, the CDR3 is TGCGCCAGCGGTCGGATGGGTGAAAAACTGTTTTTT.

Concerning this clonotype itself: The junction shows a germline mismatch at one end, possibly a read error. The genes are TRBV2 and TRBJ2-2; D is ambiguous. Looked up from germline, CDR1 is SNHLY and CDR2 is FYNNEI. The CDR3 is 10 amino acids. The CDR3 spells CDSRDGELFF. DNA of the CDR3: TGTGACAGCCGTGATGGGGAGCTGTTTTTT.